This T cell receptor beta chain emerged from a study of CD8 T cells in ankylosing spondylitis. Study conclusions and caveats: Disease-associated clonotypes exhibited CD8+ identity and were relatively infrequent in peripheral blood. Seemingly characteristic of ankylosing spondylitis blood was a TCR beta motif consisting of about 8 highly homologous variants.

This clonotype was observed at least ten times. Its antigen is still unknown. TCRdb reprocessed the 5' RACE reads via MiXCR and lists one record per CDR3 protein. The data show roughly 470,000 distinct CDR3 sequences, with about 24% seen just once and 0.75% to 0.9% held by the top ten. V was pared by 4 bases and J by 2 bases, with 8 bases of the junction left unmatched. This CDR3 is 15 amino acids long. CDR1 and CDR2 from the germline V gene are SGHRS and YFSETQ. The sequence was collected from a male donor with ankylosing spondylitis. The chain combines TRBV5-1 with TRBJ1-1; TRBD1 agrees at 7 bases. Source material: blood, either unsorted or a sorted T cell fraction (not recorded which). In DNA form, the CDR3 reads TGCGCCAGCAGCCTCCTCGACAGGGTCAACACTGAAGCTTTCTTT. The encoded protein is CASSLLDRVNTEAFF.